These 10 T cell receptor beta chains were all obtained from the same sample, sequenced in a study of monozygotic twins with inflammatory bowel disease. TCRdb reworked the 5' RACE reads into one entry per CDR3 protein, no DNA. This sample's clone table lists approximately 400,000 distinct CDR3 sequences. The sample consisted of blood. The receptors were gathered from a human donor with ulcerative colitis or Crohn's disease, or a healthy co-twin of an affected twin (not recorded which).

The chain combines TRBV12-3 or TRBV12-4 with TRBJ2-1. CDR3 length: 13 residues. The CDR3 protein is CASSSRSYNEQFF.

V and J are TRBV18 and TRBJ2-5; TCRdb's assignment of TRBD1 cannot be checked, as there is no DNA. Looked up from germline, CDR1 is KGHSH and CDR2 is LQKENI. This CDR3 has 16 amino acids. CDR3 loop: CASSPPYGTVKETQYF.

The chain joins TRBV5-6 to TRBJ1-5. CDR3 size: 12 residues. Germline CDR1 and CDR2: SGHDT and YYEEEE. The CDR3 here is CASSRDGSPQHF.

The V and J genes are TRBV20-1 and TRBJ2-1; TCRdb selects TRBD2, and the lack of DNA leaves this call unchecked. The CDR3 runs to 12 residues. The germline V gene encodes CDR1 DFQATT and CDR2 SNEGSKA (reference sequence). CDR3 region: CSVVAGYNEQFF.

The rearrangement joins TRBV7-9 to TRBJ2-3; the TCRdb call, TRBD2, lacks DNA for checking. The CDR3 extends over 15 amino acids. Per germline, CDR1 SEHNR and CDR2 FQNEAQ (reference sequence). Here the CDR3 reads CASSPPGLFTDTQYF.

The chain carries TRBV30 and TRBJ1-5. Germline V gene data show CDR1 as GTSNPN and CDR2 as SVGIG (reference sequence). The CDR3 consists of 16 residues. This chain's CDR3 is CAWSKERGLSNQPQHF.

The chain recombines TRBV4-3 with TRBJ1-4; TCRdb calls TRBD1, which cannot be checked without DNA. Germline assignment: CDR1 LGHNA and CDR2 YSLEER. The CDR3 has 18 amino acids. This CDR3 is CASSQDLAPGHGNEKLFF.

The chain is built from TRBV20-1 and TRBJ1-1. CDR3 size: 14 residues. Germline-derived CDR1 and CDR2 are DFQATT and SNEGSKA (reference sequence). This CDR3 reads CSARDRLKNTEAFF.

The chain is built from TRBV24-1 and TRBJ2-3; the TCRdb D gene call, TRBD2, has no DNA to confirm it. The CDR3 has 14 residues. CDR1 and CDR2 (germline): KGHDR, SFDVKD. CDR3 in amino acids: CATSDGGGPDTQYF.

This chain joins TRBV5-1 and TRBJ1-1; the D call from TCRdb, TRBD1, cannot be confirmed without DNA. CDR3 length: 13 amino acids. Germline CDR1 reads SGHRS; CDR2 reads YFSETQ. CDR3 protein: CASSQRPQVEAFF.